This entry is about one TCR beta chain. This record comes from a study of blood T cell repertoires in COVID-19. Participants' reported clinical history set cohort assignment. The CDR3 totals 17 residues. In germline, CDR1 is SGHAT, CDR2 FQNNGV. V lost 0 bases and J lost 5; bases outside the gene matches: 7. Method: immunoSEQ multiplex PCR; TCRdb's copy keeps in-frame clones and lacks some. The data contain fewer than 250,000 clones, around nine tenths of them singletons. This TCR was recovered from a woman aged 25-40 years who had been exposed to COVID-19. The material sequenced was PBMCs or T cells enriched from blood (not recorded which). This rearrangement joins TRBV11-2 to TRBJ2-7, with 13 bases fitting TRBD2. The CDR3 sequence is CASSLDTGLAGINEQYF. Here the CDR3 DNA reads TGTGCCAGCAGCTTAGACACGGGACTAGCGGGAATCAACGAGCAGTACTTC.